This is a list of T cell receptor beta chains from one sample in a study of T cells in localized non-small cell lung cancer. Using immunoSEQ multiplex PCR, the repertoire was profiled, and TCRdb retains in-frame clones only, with some absent. The sample has some 38,000 clones, approximately 90% seen once. This sample comprised peripheral blood, obtained before any cancer treatment. The origin of the receptors is a female donor of 60 years or more with stage I lung adenocarcinoma. CDR3s include the opening cysteine and the closing phenylalanine or tryptophan. The order of the fields is clone size, V gene, J gene, D gene, CDR3 protein, CDR3 DNA. The D gene is left open where the match is weak. Size is omitted from some rows. Given values are once, few, many or a class for expanded clones.

-,TRBV19,TRBJ2-7,-,CASSIDRTDEQYF,TGTGCCAGTAGTATAGATCGCACGGACGAGCAGTACTTC
-,TRBV5-6,TRBJ1-4,-,CASSRTAGLGGLFF,TGTGCCAGCAGCCGGACAGCCGGACTCGGCGGTCTGTTTTTT
-,TRBV7-6,TRBJ2-5,TRBD2,CASSLLAGGREETQYF,TGTGCCAGCAGTCTCCTGGCGGGGGGCCGCGAAGAGACCCAGTACTTC
-,TRBV4-1,TRBJ1-3,-,CASSHPGRDSGNTIYF,TGCGCCAGCAGCCACCCGGGACGGGACTCTGGAAACACCATATATTTT
-,TRBV6-1,TRBJ1-5,-,CASRLMGGAGQPQHF,TGTGCCAGCAGGCTAATGGGGGGGGCTGGGCAGCCCCAGCATTTT
-,TRBV5-1,TRBJ1-2,-,CASTGQPAYGYTF,TGCGCCAGTACCGGGCAGCCGGCCTATGGCTACACCTTC
-,TRBV5-1,TRBJ1-1,-,CASSQVDRLNTEAFF,TGCGCCAGCAGCCAGGTGGACAGACTGAACACTGAAGCTTTCTTT
once,TRBV7-2,TRBJ1-2,-,CASSEVGAGYGYTF,TGTGCCAGCAGCGAGGTCGGGGCTGGGTATGGTTACACCTTC
-,TRBV10-2,TRBJ2-1,TRBD2,CASSLGSGGPYNEQFF,TGCGCCAGCAGTCTTGGTAGCGGGGGTCCGTACAATGAGCAGTTCTTC
-,TRBV7-2,TRBJ1-1,TRBD1,CASSPRQGWNTEAFF,TGTGCCAGCAGCCCCCGACAGGGATGGAACACTGAAGCTTTCTTT
-,TRBV7-7,TRBJ2-5,TRBD2,CASSRGLAGGETQYF,TGTGCTAGCAGCCGAGGACTAGCGGGTGGGGAGACCCAGTACTTC
-,TRBV4-1,TRBJ1-5,-,CASSRAQGSNQPQHF,TGCGCCAGCAGCCGCGCACAGGGTAGCAATCAGCCCCAGCATTTT
-,TRBV6-5,TRBJ1-2,-,CASSFSLVGGYTF,TGTGCCAGCAGTTTCTCCCTGGTCGGTGGCTACACCTTC
-,TRBV5-1,TRBJ1-6,TRBD1,CASSGDVGQANSPLHF,TGCGCCAGCAGCGGGGACGTCGGACAGGCAAATTCACCCCTCCACTTT
-,TRBV5-4,TRBJ1-2,-,CASSSGGTSLSFNYGYTF,TGTGCCAGCAGCTCCGGAGGGACAAGCTTATCTTTTAACTATGGCTACACCTTC
-,TRBV4-1,TRBJ2-1,TRBD1,CASSQQIRQGISEQFF,TGCGCCAGCAGCCAACAGATCCGACAGGGGATTAGTGAGCAGTTCTTC
-,TRBV7-7,TRBJ2-5,-,CASSRGTAQETQYF,TGTGCCAGCAGCCGGGGGACAGCACAAGAGACCCAGTACTTC
once,TRBV19,TRBJ1-6,TRBD1,CASSLTGGYNSPLHF,TGTGCCAGTAGTTTGACAGGGGGCTATAATTCACCCCTCCACTTT
-,TRBV9,TRBJ2-3,TRBD1,CASSVASTGGAANTQYF,TGTGCCAGCAGCGTAGCTTCGACAGGGGGTGCGGCTAATACGCAGTATTTT
-,TRBV5-1,TRBJ2-3,-,CASSLGFGTDTQYF,TGCGCCAGCAGCTTGGGGTTTGGCACAGATACGCAGTATTTT
-,TRBV5-1,TRBJ2-1,TRBD2,CASSSLRAGLAGGHEQFF,TGCGCCAGCAGCTCCTTACGCGCTGGACTAGCGGGGGGGCATGAGCAGTTCTTC
-,TRBV28,TRBJ2-3,TRBD2,CASSPRLAVTQYF,TGTGCCAGCAGTCCTAGACTAGCAGTGACGCAGTATTTT
-,TRBV7-9,TRBJ2-2,-,CASSLGDGDTGELFF,TGTGCCAGCAGCTTAGGGGACGGAGACACCGGGGAGCTGTTTTTT
-,TRBV19,TRBJ2-3,-,CAIGGRYTSTDTQYF,TGTGCCATCGGGGGCCGATACACTAGCACAGATACGCAGTATTTT
once,TRBV11-1,TRBJ2-2,-,CASSPRRRTVLNTGELFF,TGTGCCAGCAGCCCACGCCGACGGACAGTCCTGAACACCGGGGAGCTGTTTTTT